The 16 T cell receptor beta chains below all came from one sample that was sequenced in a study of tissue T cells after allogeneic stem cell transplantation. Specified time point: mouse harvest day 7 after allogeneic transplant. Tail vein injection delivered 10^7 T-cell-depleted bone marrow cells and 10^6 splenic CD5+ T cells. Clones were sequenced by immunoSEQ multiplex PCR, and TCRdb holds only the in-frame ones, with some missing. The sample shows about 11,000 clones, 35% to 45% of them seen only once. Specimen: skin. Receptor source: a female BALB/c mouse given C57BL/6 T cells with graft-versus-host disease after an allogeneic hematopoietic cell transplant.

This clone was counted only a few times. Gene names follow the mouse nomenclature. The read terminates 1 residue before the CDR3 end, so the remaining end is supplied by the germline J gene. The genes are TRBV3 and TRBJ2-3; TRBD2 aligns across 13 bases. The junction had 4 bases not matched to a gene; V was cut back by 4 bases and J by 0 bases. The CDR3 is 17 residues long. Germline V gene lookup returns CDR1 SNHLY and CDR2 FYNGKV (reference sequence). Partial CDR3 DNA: TGTGCCAGCAGCTCGGGACTGGGGGGGTCTAGTGCAGAAACGCTGTAT. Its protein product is CASSSGLGGSSAETLY. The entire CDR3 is CASSSGLGGSSAETLYF. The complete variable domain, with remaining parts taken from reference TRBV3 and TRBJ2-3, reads GPKVLQIPSHQIIDMGQMVTLNCDPVSNHLYFYWYKQILGQQMEFLVNFYNGKVMEKSKLFKDQFSVERPDGSYFTLKIQPTALEDSAVYFCASSSGLGGSSAETLYFGSGTRLTVL.

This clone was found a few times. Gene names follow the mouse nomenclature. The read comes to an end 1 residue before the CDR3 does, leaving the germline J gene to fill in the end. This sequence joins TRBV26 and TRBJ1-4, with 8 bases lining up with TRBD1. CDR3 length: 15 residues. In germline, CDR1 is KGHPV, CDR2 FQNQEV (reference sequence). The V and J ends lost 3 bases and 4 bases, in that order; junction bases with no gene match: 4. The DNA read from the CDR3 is TGTGCCAGCAGTCTCGGACAGGGAGGCAACGAAAGATTATTT. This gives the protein CASSLGQGGNERLF. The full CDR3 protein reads CASSLGQGGNERLFF.

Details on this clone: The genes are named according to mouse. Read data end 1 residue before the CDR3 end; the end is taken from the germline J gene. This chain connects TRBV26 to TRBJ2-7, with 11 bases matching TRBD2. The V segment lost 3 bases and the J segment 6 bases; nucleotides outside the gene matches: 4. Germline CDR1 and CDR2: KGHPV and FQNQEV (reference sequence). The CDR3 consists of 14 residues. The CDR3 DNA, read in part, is TGTGCCAGCAGTCTAAGGACTGGGGGGTCTGAACAGTAC. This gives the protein CASSLRTGGSEQY. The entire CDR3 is CASSLRTGGSEQYF. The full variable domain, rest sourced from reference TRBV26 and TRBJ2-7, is NSKVIQTPRYLVKGQGQKAKMRCIPEKGHPVVFWYQQNKNNEFKFLINFQNQEVLQQIDMTEKRFSAECPSNSPCSLEIQSSEAGDSALYLCASSLRTGGSEQYFGPGTRLTVL.

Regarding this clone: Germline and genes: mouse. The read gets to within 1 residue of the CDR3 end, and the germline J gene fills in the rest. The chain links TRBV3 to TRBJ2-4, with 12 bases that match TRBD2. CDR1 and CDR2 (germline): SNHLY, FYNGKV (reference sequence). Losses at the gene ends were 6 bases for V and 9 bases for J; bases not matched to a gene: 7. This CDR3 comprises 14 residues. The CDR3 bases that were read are TGTGCCAGCAGTACGACTGGGGGGGCAGGGACCTTGTAC. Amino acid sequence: CASSTTGGAGTLY. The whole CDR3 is CASSTTGGAGTLYF.

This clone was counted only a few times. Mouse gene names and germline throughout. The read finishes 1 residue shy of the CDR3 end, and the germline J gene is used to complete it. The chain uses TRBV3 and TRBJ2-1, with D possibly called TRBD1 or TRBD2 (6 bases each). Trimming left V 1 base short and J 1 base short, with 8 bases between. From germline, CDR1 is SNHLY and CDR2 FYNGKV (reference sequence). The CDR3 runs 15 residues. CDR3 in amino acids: CASSLGGGNYAEQFF. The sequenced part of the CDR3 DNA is TGTGCCAGCAGCTTAGGAGGGGGGAACTATGCTGAGCAGTTC.

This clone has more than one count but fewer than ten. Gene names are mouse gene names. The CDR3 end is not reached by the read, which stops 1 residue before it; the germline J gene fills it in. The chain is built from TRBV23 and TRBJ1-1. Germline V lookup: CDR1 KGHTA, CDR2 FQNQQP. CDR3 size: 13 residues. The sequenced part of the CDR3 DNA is TGCTCCAGCAGTCAATCGGGACGCTCAGAAGTCTTC. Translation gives CSSSQSGRSEVF. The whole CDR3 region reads CSSSQSGRSEVFF.

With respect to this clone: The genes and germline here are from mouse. The DNA read from the CDR3 is TGTGCCAGCAGCCTGGGGGAATGGGCAGAAACGCTGTAT. This codes for CASSLGEWAETLY. The entire CDR3 reads CASSLGEWAETLYF. The V and J genes are TRBV26 and TRBJ2-3; 7 positions agree with TRBD2. The read finishes 1 residue shy of the CDR3 end, and the germline J gene is used to complete it. V lost 6 bases to trimming and J lost 3 bases; unmatched junction nucleotides: 6. Looked up from germline, CDR1 is KGHPV and CDR2 is FQNQEV (reference sequence). The CDR3 is 14 amino acids.

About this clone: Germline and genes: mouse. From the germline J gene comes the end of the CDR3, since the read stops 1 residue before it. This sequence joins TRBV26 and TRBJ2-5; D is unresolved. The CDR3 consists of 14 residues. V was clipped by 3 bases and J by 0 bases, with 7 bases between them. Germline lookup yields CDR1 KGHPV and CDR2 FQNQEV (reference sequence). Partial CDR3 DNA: TGTGCCAGCAGTCTCCAACTTAACCAAGACACCCAGTAC. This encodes CASSLQLNQDTQY. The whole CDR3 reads CASSLQLNQDTQYF.

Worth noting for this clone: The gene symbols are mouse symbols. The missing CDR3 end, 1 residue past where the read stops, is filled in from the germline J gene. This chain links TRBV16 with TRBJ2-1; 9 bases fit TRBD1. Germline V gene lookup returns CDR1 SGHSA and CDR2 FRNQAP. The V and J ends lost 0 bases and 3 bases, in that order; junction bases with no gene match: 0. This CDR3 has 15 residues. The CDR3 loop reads CASSLEQGAYAEQFF. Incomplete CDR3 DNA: TGTGCAAGCAGCTTAGAACAGGGGGCCTATGCTGAGCAGTTC.

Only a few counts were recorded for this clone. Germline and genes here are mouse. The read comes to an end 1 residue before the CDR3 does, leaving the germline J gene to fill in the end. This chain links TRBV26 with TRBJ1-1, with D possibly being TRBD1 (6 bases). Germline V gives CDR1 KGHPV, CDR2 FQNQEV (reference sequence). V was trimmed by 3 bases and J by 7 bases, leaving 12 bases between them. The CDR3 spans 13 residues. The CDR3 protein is CASSLTGKGEVFF. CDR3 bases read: TGTGCCAGCAGTCTAACAGGGAAGGGAGAAGTCTTC.

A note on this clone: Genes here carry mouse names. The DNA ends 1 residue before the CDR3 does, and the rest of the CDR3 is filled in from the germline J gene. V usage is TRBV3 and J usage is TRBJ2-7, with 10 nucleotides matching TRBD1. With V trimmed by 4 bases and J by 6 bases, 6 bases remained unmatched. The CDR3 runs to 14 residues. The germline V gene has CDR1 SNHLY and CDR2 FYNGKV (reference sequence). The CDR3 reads CASSSSGTGVEQYF. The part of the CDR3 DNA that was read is TGTGCCAGCAGCTCCTCAGGGACAGGGGTTGAACAGTAC.

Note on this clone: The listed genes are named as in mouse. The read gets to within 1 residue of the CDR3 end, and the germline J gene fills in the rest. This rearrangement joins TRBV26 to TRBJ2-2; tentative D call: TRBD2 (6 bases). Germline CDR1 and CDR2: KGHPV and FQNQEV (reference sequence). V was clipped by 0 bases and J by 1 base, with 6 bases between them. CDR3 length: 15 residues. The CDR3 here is CASSLSGGNTGQLYF. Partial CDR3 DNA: TGTGCCAGCAGTCTGTCTGGGGGAAACACCGGGCAGCTCTAC.

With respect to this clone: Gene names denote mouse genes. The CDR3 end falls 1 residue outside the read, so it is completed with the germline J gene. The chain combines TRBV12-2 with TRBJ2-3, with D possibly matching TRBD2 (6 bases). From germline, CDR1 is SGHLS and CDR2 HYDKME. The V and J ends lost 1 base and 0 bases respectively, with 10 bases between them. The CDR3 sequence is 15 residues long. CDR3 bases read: TGTGCCAGCTCTCTGGGCTGGGGTAGTGCAGAAACGCTGTAT. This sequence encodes CASSLGWGSAETLY. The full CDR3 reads CASSLGWGSAETLYF.

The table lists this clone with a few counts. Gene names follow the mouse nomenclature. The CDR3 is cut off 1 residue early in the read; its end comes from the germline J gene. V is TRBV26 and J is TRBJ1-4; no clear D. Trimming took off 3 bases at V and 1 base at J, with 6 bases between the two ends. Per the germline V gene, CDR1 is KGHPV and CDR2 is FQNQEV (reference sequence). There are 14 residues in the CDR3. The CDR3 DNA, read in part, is TGTGCCAGCAGTCTTCGGGGTTCCAACGAAAGATTATTT. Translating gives CASSLRGSNERLF. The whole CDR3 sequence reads CASSLRGSNERLFF.

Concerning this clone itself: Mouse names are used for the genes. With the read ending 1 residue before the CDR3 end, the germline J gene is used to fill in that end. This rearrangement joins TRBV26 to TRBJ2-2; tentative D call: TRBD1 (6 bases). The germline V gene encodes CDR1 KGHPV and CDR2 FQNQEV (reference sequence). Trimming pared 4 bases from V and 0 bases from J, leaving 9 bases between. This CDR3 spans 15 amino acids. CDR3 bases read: TGTGCCAGCAGTCCGGGACACTCAAACACCGGGCAGCTCTAC. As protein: CASSPGHSNTGQLY. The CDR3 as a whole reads CASSPGHSNTGQLYF.

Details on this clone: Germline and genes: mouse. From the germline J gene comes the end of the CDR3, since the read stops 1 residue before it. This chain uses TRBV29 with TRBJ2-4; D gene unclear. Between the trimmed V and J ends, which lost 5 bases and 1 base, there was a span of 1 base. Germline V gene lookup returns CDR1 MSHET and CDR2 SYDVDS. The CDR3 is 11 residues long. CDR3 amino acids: CASSGQNTLYF. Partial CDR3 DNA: TGTGCTAGCAGTGGTCAAAACACCTTGTAC.